The table lists the clone carrying this T cell receptor (beta chain) with many counts. This record comes from a study of regulatory T cells in long-lasting Graves disease. The time point denotes: persistent/refractory GD, antithyroid drugs over 5 years with positive TRAb. TCR sequences were obtained from RNA taken from PBMCs. Trimming pared 7 bases from V and 2 bases from J, leaving 15 bases between. This CDR3 spans 15 amino acids. In building TCR beta libraries, iRepertoire HTBI primers were used together with Arm-PCR of CDR3 regions. In TCRdb, the multiplex PCR reads were re-called with MiXCR into one record per CDR3 protein. The sample lists around 400,000 distinct CDR3 sequences, 21% seen once, with roughly an eighth in the top ten.

The sample here was peripheral blood mononuclear cells (PBMCs), taken when the disease was refractory, from a patient treated with antithyroid drugs. The TCR sequence derives from a female donor with Graves disease. The chain combines TRBV12-3 or TRBV12-4 with TRBJ1-5; D remains unclear. The DNA of the CDR3 is TGTGCCAGCACCCCCGGTTCTTATCGCAATCAGCCCCAGCATTTT. This encodes CASTPGSYRNQPQHF.